Each of the 23 T cell receptor beta chains below was sequenced from the same sample in a study of cytomegalovirus exposure and HLA in healthy donors. It was with 60 Vbeta and 13 Jbeta primers that the PCR ran. Sequencing was performed with immunoSEQ multiplex PCR; in TCRdb, only in-frame clones are kept and a portion is missing. The table lists roughly 200,000 clones, roughly 68% of them singletons, with 1.5% to 2% in the top ten. The specimen was PBMCs. The origin of the receptors is a woman in her twenties or thirties in good health and CMV-seronegative.

The chain couples TRBV5-4 to TRBJ2-3, with 9 bases fitting TRBD1. With V trimmed by 1 base and J by 4 bases, 4 bases remained unmatched. Germline CDR1 and CDR2: SGHNT and YYREEE (reference sequence). The CDR3 sequence is 15 residues long. The CDR3, as DNA: TGTGCCAGCAGCTTGAGGACAGGGGACGCAGATACGCAGTATTTT. This sequence encodes CASSLRTGDADTQYF. Full variable domain (remainder filled in from reference TRBV5-4 and TRBJ2-3): ETGVTQSPTHLIKTRGQQVTLRCSSQSGHNTVSWYQQALGQGPQFIFQYYREEENGRGNFPPRFSGLQFPNYSSELNVNALELDDSALYLCASSLRTGDADTQYFGPGTRLTVL.

This chain links TRBV7-3 with TRBJ1-3; tentative D call: TRBD1 (5 bases). V shed 5 bases and J shed 8 bases, with 13 bases lying between them. The CDR3 sequence is 13 residues long. Germline V gene lookup returns CDR1 SGHTA and CDR2 FQGTGA. DNA for the CDR3: TGTGCCAGCAGCAACGACGGGGGGGACACCATATATTTT. This codes for CASSNDGGDTIYF.

This clone was detected only once. The rearrangement links TRBV4-1 to TRBJ2-2, with D possibly TRBD1 on 6 matching bases. The CDR3 has 14 amino acids. The V end lost 4 bases, the J end lost 5 bases, and 11 bases lay between the germline ends. Germline-derived CDR1 and CDR2 are MGHRA and YSYEKL. The CDR3 DNA reads as TGCGCCAGCAGCCGGGACATGCAGACCGGGGAGCTGTTTTTT. Amino acids: CASSRDMQTGELFF.

The chain uses TRBV5-1 and TRBJ1-2; D is unclear. The CDR3 contains 14 residues. Trimming stripped 0 bases from V and 6 bases from J, with 12 bases between. Germline values: CDR1 SGHRS, CDR2 YFSETQ. The CDR3 sequence: CASSLGLQVDGYTF. DNA for the CDR3: TGCGCCAGCAGCTTGGGGTTACAAGTGGATGGCTACACCTTC.

This clone was found a few times. Other DNA sequences in this specimen translate into the identical CDR3. This chain uses TRBV21-1 with TRBJ2-3; the D call TRBD2 from the table was never checked on the DNA. TRBV21-1 counts as a pseudogene. The CDR3 extends over 21 amino acids. DNA for the CDR3: TGTGCCAGCAGCAAAGCGCCTAGTCTAGGCCGGCCCCTACCAAATAGTATGGCGCAGTATTTT. It is translated as CASSKAPSLGRPLPNSMAQYF.

The V gene is TRBV5-8, the J gene TRBJ2-7; the D is unclear. The CDR3 is made up of 17 amino acids. The V and J ends lost 0 bases and 1 base respectively, with 17 bases between them. Germline-derived CDR1 and CDR2 are SGHTS and YDEGEE. The CDR3 protein is CASSLGRGLFRSYEQYF. The CDR3 nucleotides read TGTGCCAGCAGCTTGGGGAGAGGTCTCTTTCGTTCCTACGAGCAGTACTTC.

The J gene is TRBJ1-5, the V gene TRBV6-1; unclear D gene. Germline V gene lookup returns CDR1 MNHNS and CDR2 SASEGT. V lost 4 bases, J lost 5 bases, and 18 bases lay in between. This CDR3 has 16 amino acids. As DNA, the CDR3 is TGTGCCAGCAGTGTGATAACCCGAGTCAACGATCAGCCCCAGCATTTT. It specifies CASSVITRVNDQPQHF.

This clone was picked up one time. The chain links TRBV25-1 to TRBJ1-2; 8 bases are shared with TRBD1. Germline loops: CDR1 MGHDK, CDR2 SYGVNS. The J segment lost 8 bases and the V segment lost 7 bases, leaving 6 bases of the junction unmatched. CDR3 length equals 12 residues. In nucleotides, the CDR3 is TGTGCCAGCACGGGACAGGTGGGAGGCTACACCTTC. Translation gives CASTGQVGGYTF.

In nucleotides, the CDR3 is TGCGCCAGCAGCGATACAACTAGCTCCTACGAGCAGTACTTC. The encoded protein is CASSDTTSSYEQYF. The V and J genes are TRBV5-1 and TRBJ2-7, with D possibly TRBD2 on 5 matching bases. The V end was cut by 4 bases, the J end by 0 bases, with 11 bases between. CDR1 and CDR2 (germline): SGHRS, YFSETQ. This CDR3 is 14 amino acids long.

The chain carries TRBV7-2 and TRBJ2-3, with D perhaps TRBD2 (6 bases). Germline CDR1 is SGHTA and CDR2 is FQGNSA. Trimming removed 1 base from V and 1 base from J, with 21 bases in between. This CDR3 comprises 19 residues. Here the CDR3 reads CASSLVPAGLAGRTDTQYF. DNA for the CDR3: TGTGCCAGCAGCTTAGTACCCGCGGGGTTGGCGGGCCGCACAGATACGCAGTATTTT.

The genes are TRBV5-1 and TRBJ1-4; D ambiguous. CDR1 SGHRS and CDR2 YFSETQ come from the germline V gene. The germline V and J ends were trimmed by 3 bases and 6 bases, with 21 bases remaining between them. The CDR3 covers 17 residues. Written as DNA, the CDR3 is TGCGCCAGCAGCTCCTCGACCGGGCGGGTGGAAGATGAAAAACTGTTTTTT. Translating it yields CASSSSTGRVEDEKLFF.

The V call is TRBV15, the J call TRBJ1-4, with 7 bases lining up with TRBD1. The CDR3 loop spans 14 amino acids. With 0 bases clipped from V and 7 bases from J, the junction kept 2 bases outside the gene matches. Germline V gives CDR1 LNHNV, CDR2 YYDKDF (reference sequence). CDR3 protein: CATSRDRTGEKLFF. CDR3 in DNA: TGTGCCACCAGCAGAGACAGGACAGGTGAAAAACTGTTTTTT. Using reference TRBV15 and TRBJ1-4 for the parts outside the CDR3, the full variable domain is DAMVIQNPRYQVTQFGKPVTLSCSQTLNHNVMYWYQQKSSQAPKLLFHYYDKDFNNEADTPDNFQSRRPNTSFCFLDIRSPGLGDTAMYLCATSRDRTGEKLFFGSGTQLSVL.

The chain recombines TRBV5-4 with TRBJ2-7; the D is unclear. Germline CDR1 and CDR2: SGHNT and YYREEE (reference sequence). The CDR3 runs 14 residues. Trimming took off 4 bases at V and 0 bases at J, with 11 bases between the two ends. CDR3 sequence (DNA): TGTGCCAGCAGCCGACAAGGTCTCTCCTACGAGCAGTACTTC. It yields the protein CASSRQGLSYEQYF.

The chain has TRBV6-5 and TRBJ2-2; D perhaps matches TRBD2 (6 bases). CDR1 and CDR2 from the germline V gene are MNHEY and SVGAGI. Between the trimmed V and J ends, which lost 0 bases and 5 bases, there was a span of 13 bases. This CDR3 comprises 16 residues. The CDR3 is CASSYSAGPLTGELFF. The CDR3 nucleotides are TGTGCCAGCAGTTACTCGGCGGGGCCCCTAACCGGGGAGCTGTTTTTT.

This clone was counted once. The gene calls are TRBV5-4 and TRBJ2-7; D is perhaps TRBD2 (6 bases). Trimming took off 0 bases at V and 0 bases at J, with 10 bases between the two ends. Germline V gives CDR1 SGHNT, CDR2 YYREEE (reference sequence). This CDR3 spans 15 amino acids. CDR3 protein: CASSLGRGISYEQYF. The CDR3 coding sequence is TGTGCCAGCAGCTTGGGACGGGGGATCTCCTACGAGCAGTACTTC.

The J gene is TRBJ2-3, the V gene TRBV9; TRBD2 matches at 10 bases. The trim removed 3 bases at V and 6 bases at J, leaving 7 bases unmatched. Germline-derived CDR1 and CDR2 are SGDLS and YYNGEE. The CDR3 length is 15 residues. The CDR3 DNA reads as TGTGCCAGCAGCGGAGCGGGGGGGCCCTTTGATACGCAGTATTTT. Protein: CASSGAGGPFDTQYF.

Remarks on this clone: Given the absence of the conserved phenylalanine or tryptophan at the CDR3 end, a read error is likely. The V call is TRBV18, the J call TRBJ1-6; no firm D call. Germline V CDR1 and CDR2: KGHSH, LQKENI. The CDR3 runs to 16 residues. V gave up 3 bases and J gave up 1 base, with 10 bases separating them. CDR3 protein: CASSPFPGSYNSPLHL. The CDR3 nucleotides read TGTGCCAGCTCACCGTTCCCGGGGTCCTATAATTCACCCCTCCACCTT.

This chain links TRBV7-2 with TRBJ1-1; the D is unclear. CDR1 and CDR2 from the germline V gene are SGHTA and FQGNSA. With 2 bases removed from V and 4 bases from J, the gap between germline ends came to 17 bases. There are 16 residues in the CDR3. CDR3 residues: CASSLYIREYSTEAFF. In DNA, the CDR3 is TGTGCCAGCAGCTTATACATTAGGGAGTATTCCACTGAAGCTTTCTTT.

The rearrangement uses TRBV11-1 and TRBJ2-7; 8 positions agree with TRBD2. The CDR3 is 15 amino acids. CDR1 SGHAT and CDR2 FQDESV come from the germline V gene (reference sequence). V trimming: 1 base; J trimming: 2 bases; junction bases outside the gene matches: 4. CDR3 DNA sequence: TGTGCCAGCAGCTTAGTGGACGGGGGGGCCTACGAGCAGTACTTC. Translating gives CASSLVDGGAYEQYF.

The gene calls are TRBV7-2 and TRBJ1-5; D is perhaps TRBD1 (5 bases). Trimming removed 9 bases at V and 3 bases at J, with 12 bases between. This CDR3 region has 13 residues. Germline V CDR1 and CDR2: SGHTA, FQGNSA. Here the CDR3 reads CASTGQVNQPQHF. CDR3 bases: TGTGCCAGTACTGGACAAGTCAATCAGCCCCAGCATTTT.

This clone was found once. This sequence joins TRBV5-5 and TRBJ2-7; 7 bases are shared with TRBD1. The CDR3 has 15 amino acids. Germline V gives CDR1 SGHKS, CDR2 YYEKEE (reference sequence). V shed 3 bases, J shed 2 bases, and the junction held 8 bases outside the gene matches. CDR3 sequence: CASSSRRTGTYEQYF. DNA of the CDR3: TGTGCCAGCAGCTCCCGAAGGACAGGAACCTACGAGCAGTACTTC.

This clone was observed a handful of times. The CDR3 DNA is TGTGCCAGCAGTACCATATTGGACAGAGACTATGGCTACACCTTC. Encoded protein: CASSTILDRDYGYTF. The rearrangement links TRBV6-1 to TRBJ1-2, with a tentative D call TRBD1 (6 bases). CDR1 is MNHNS, CDR2 SASEGT, per germline. The CDR3 consists of 15 residues. V lost 5 bases, J lost 3 bases, and 16 bases lay in between.

The genes are TRBV9 and TRBJ1-2; 8 bases align to TRBD1. This CDR3 is built from 14 residues. V gave up 6 bases and J gave up 8 bases; unmatched junction bases: 12. CDR1 and CDR2 (germline): SGDLS, YYNGEE. The CDR3 DNA is TGTGCCAGCACCGTTACGGGACAGGAGCAAGGCTACACCTTC. It yields the protein CASTVTGQEQGYTF.